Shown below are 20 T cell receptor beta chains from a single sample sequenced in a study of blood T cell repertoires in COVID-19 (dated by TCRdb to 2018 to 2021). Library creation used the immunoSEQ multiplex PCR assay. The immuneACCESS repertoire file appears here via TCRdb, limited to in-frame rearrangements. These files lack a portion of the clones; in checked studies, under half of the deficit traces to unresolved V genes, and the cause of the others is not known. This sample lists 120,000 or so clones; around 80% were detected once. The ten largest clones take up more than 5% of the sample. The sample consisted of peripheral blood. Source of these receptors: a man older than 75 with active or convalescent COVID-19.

For the CDR3, the DNA is TGTGCCAGCAGCTTTCTGGGGACAGCGGCCGGGGAGCTGTTTTTT. Residues: CASSFLGTAAGELFF. The rearrangement links TRBV7-3 to TRBJ2-2, with 7 bases lining up with TRBD1. This CDR3 region has 15 residues. V dropped 3 bases and J dropped 6; count of bases not matched to a gene: 7. Germline CDR1 is SGHTA and CDR2 is FQGTGA.

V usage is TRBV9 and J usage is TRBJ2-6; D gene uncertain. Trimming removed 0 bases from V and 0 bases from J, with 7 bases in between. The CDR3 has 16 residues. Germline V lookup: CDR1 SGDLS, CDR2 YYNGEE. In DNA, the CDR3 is TGTGCCAGCAGCGTAGGTTTTAGCTCTGGGGCCAACGTCCTGACTTTC. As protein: CASSVGFSSGANVLTF.

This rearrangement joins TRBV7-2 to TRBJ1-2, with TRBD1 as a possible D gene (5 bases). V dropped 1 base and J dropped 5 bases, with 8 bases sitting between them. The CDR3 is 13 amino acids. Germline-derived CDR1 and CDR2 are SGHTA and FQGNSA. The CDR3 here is CASSLGGVYGYTF. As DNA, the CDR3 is TGTGCCAGCAGCTTAGGGGGGGTATATGGCTACACCTTC.

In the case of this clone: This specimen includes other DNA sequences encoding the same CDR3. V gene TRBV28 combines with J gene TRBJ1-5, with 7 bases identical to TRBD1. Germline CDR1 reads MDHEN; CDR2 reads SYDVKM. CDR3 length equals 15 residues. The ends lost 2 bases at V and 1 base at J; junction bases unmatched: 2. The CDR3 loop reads CASSLGRGSNQPQHF. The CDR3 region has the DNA TGTGCCAGCAGTTTAGGCAGGGGGAGCAATCAGCCCCAGCATTTT.

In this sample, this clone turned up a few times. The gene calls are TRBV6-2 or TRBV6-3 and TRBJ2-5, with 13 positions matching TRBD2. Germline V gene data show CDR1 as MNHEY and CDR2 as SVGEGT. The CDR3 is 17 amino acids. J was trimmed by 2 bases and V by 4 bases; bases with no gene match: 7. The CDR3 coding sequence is TGTGCCAGCAGTTCCCAGACTAGCGGGGGGCCTCAAGAGACCCAGTACTTC. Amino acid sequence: CASSSQTSGGPQETQYF.

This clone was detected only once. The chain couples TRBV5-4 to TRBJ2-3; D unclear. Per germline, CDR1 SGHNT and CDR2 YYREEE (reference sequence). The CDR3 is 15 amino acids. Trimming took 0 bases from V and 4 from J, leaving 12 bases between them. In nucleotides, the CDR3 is TGTGCCAGCAGCTTGGGTACACCCGTTGCAGATACGCAGTATTTT. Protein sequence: CASSLGTPVADTQYF. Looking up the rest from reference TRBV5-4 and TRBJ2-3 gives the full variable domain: ETGVTQSPTHLIKTRGQQVTLRCSSQSGHNTVSWYQQALGQGPQFIFQYYREEENGRGNFPPRFSGLQFPNYSSELNVNALELDDSALYLCASSLGTPVADTQYFGPGTRLTVL.

The CDR3 DNA follows: TGTGCCAGCAGCACGGCCGGGACAGGGGGCGAGACCCAGTACTTC. It yields the protein CASSTAGTGGETQYF. V is TRBV7-3 and J is TRBJ2-5, with 12 bases matching TRBD1. The trim removed 5 bases at V and 5 bases at J, leaving 6 bases unmatched. The CDR3 covers 15 residues. Germline assignment: CDR1 SGHTA and CDR2 FQGTGA.

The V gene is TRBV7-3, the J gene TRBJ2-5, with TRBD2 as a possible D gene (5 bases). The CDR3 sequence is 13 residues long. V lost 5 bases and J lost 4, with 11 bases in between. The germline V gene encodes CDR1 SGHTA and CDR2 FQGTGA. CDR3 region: CASSPRAGETQYF. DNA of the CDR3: TGTGCCAGCAGCCCAAGGGCGGGAGAGACCCAGTACTTC.

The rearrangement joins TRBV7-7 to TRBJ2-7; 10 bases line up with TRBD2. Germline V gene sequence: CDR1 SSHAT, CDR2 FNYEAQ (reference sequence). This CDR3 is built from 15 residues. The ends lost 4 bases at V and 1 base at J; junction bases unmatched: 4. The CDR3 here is CASSSGLAASYEQYF. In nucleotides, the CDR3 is TGTGCCAGCAGCTCTGGACTAGCGGCTTCCTACGAGCAGTACTTC.

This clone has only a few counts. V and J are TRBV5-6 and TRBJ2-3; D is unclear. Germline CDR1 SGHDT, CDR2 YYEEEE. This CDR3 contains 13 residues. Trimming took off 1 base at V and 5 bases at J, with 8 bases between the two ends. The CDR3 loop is CASSLNTKDTQYF. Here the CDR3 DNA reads TGTGCCAGCAGCTTGAACACCAAAGATACGCAGTATTTT.

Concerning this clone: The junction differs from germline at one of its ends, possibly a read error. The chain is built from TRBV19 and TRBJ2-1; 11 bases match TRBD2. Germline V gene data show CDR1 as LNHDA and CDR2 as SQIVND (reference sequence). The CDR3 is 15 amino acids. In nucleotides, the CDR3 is TGTGCCAGTACTATAGCGGGGGGGAAGACCAATGAGCAGTTCTTC. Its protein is CASTIAGGKTNEQFF.

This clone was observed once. CDR3 loop: CASSGTSGVGETQYF. The CDR3 bases are TGTGCCAGCAGTGGCACTAGCGGGGTTGGGGAGACCCAGTACTTC. The J gene is TRBJ2-5, the V gene TRBV2; 10 bases are shared with TRBD2. The CDR3 contains 15 residues. Trimming cost V 4 bases and J 5 bases; bases outside gene matches: 7. Germline V gives CDR1 SNHLY, CDR2 FYNNEI.

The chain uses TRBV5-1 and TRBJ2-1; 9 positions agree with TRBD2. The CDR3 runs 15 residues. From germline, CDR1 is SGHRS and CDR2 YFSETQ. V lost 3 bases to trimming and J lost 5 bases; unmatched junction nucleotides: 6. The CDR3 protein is CASSSRLAGDNEQFF. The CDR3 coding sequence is TGCGCCAGCAGCTCTCGATTAGCGGGGGACAATGAGCAGTTCTTC.

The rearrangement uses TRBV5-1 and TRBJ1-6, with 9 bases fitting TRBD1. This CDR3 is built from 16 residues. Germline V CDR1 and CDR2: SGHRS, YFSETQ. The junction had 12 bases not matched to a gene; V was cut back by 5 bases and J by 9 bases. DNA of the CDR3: TGCGCCAGCAGACCCATCACAGGGGGCCTTAGTTCACCCCTCCACTTT. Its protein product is CASRPITGGLSSPLHF.

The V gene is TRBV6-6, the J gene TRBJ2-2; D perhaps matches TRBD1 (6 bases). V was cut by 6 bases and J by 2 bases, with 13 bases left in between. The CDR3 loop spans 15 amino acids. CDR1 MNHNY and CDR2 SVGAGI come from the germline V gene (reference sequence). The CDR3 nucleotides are TGTGCCAGCAGGACGCTTGGGGGCAACACCGGGGAGCTGTTTTTT. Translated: CASRTLGGNTGELFF.

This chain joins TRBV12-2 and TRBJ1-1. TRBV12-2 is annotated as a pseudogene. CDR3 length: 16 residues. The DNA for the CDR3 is TGTGCAAGTCGCTTAGCCGGGACGCCGGAGGGGACTGAAGCTTTCTTT. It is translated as CASRLAGTPEGTEAFF.

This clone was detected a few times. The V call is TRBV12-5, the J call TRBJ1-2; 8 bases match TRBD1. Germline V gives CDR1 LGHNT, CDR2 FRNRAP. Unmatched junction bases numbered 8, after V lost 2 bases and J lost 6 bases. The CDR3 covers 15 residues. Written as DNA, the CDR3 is TGTGCTAGTGGTTTGACTTCAGGGGGCACGGATGGCTACACCTTC. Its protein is CASGLTSGGTDGYTF.

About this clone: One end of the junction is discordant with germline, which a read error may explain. CDR3 nucleotides: TGTGCCAGCAGCTTGGGTGCGGTGAAGACTGAAGCTTTCTTT. Translating gives CASSLGAVKTEAFF. The V and J genes are TRBV5-4 and TRBJ1-1; D remains unclear. This CDR3 has 14 amino acids. CDR1 is SGHNT, CDR2 YYREEE, per germline (reference sequence).

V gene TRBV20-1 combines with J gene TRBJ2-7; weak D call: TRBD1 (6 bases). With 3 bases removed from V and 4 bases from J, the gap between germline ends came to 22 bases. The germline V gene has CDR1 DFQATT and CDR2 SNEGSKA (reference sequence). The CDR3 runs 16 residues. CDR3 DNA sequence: TGCAGTGCTAGTGGGGATACAGGGAAGGGACGGTACGAGCAGTACTTC. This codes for CSASGDTGKGRYEQYF.

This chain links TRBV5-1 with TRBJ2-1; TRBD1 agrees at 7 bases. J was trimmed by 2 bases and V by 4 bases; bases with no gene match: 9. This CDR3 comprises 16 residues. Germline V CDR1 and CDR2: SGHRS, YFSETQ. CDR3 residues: CASSEGGRGPYNEQFF. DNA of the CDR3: TGCGCCAGCAGCGAAGGGGGCAGAGGGCCCTACAATGAGCAGTTCTTC.